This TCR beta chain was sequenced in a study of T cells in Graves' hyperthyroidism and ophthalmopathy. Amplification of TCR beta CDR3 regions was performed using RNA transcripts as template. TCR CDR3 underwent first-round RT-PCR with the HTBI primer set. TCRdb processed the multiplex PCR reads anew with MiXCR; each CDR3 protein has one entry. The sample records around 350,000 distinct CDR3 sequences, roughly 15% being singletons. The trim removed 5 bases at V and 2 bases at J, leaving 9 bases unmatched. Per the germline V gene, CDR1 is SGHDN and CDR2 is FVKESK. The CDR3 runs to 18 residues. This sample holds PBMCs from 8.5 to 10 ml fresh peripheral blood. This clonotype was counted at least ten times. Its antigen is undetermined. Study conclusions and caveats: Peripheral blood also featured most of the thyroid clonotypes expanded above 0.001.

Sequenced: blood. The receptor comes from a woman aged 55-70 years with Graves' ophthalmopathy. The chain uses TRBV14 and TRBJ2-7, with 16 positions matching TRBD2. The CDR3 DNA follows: TGTGCCAGCAGCGCTCCGGGACTAGCGGGAGGGCCTCCCTACGAGCAGTACTTC. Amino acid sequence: CASSAPGLAGGPPYEQYF. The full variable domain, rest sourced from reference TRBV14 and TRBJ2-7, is EAGVTQFPSHSVIEKGQTVTLRCDPISGHDNLYWYRRVMGKEIKFLLHFVKESKQDESGMPNNRFLAERTGGTYSTLKVQPAELEDSGVYFCASSAPGLAGGPPYEQYFGPGTRLTVT.